Each of the 22 T cell receptor beta chains below was sequenced from the same sample in a study of CD4 T cell repertoires in COVID-19. This table comes from immunoSEQ multiplex PCR, and its TCRdb copy is limited to in-frame clones, with some not included. The data hold around 23,000 clones, with nearly 95% observed a single time. These memory T cells were uncultured and sequenced directly after ex vivo isolation. Sequenced material: circulating follicular helper CD4+ T cells (cTfh) from blood, taken before the COVID-19 pandemic. These receptors were collected from a human donor who had COVID-19.

V and J are TRBV7-3 and TRBJ2-1; TRBD2 agrees at 8 bases. V shed 5 bases, J shed 1 base, and the junction held 7 bases outside the gene matches. Germline V gene data show CDR1 as SGHTA and CDR2 as FQGTGA. The CDR3 extends over 16 amino acids. CDR3 residues: CASSLTSVGSYNEQFF. The CDR3 bases are TGTGCCAGCAGCCTGACTAGCGTAGGGTCCTACAATGAGCAGTTCTTC.

V gene TRBV18 combines with J gene TRBJ1-4; the match to TRBD1 covers 9 bases. This CDR3 is 15 amino acids long. The germline gives CDR1 KGHSH, CDR2 LQKENI. Germline trimming cut 5 bases from V and 6 bases from J; bases unmatched to any gene: 7. CDR3 in amino acids: CASSTMGQGDEKLFF. DNA for the CDR3: TGTGCCAGCTCAACAATGGGACAGGGAGATGAAAAACTGTTTTTT.

J is TRBJ1-6 and V is TRBV7-3; no clear D. The CDR3 covers 14 residues. Germline CDR1 and CDR2: SGHTA and FQGTGA. V lost 5 bases, J lost 5 bases, and 10 bases lay in between. In nucleotides, the CDR3 is TGTGCCAGCAGCCGGGGAAAGGATAATTCACCCCTCCACTTT. This gives the protein CASSRGKDNSPLHF.

The rearrangement joins TRBV21-1 to TRBJ1-4; the table's D call TRBD1 went unverified against the DNA. TRBV21-1 is a pseudogene locus. CDR3 length equals 17 residues. The CDR3 spells CASSKGRVPDRGEKLFF. The CDR3 nucleotides are TGTGCCAGCAGCAAAGGTAGAGTCCCGGACAGGGGTGAAAAACTGTTTTTT.

This CDR3 reads CASSSTGAGNEQFF. In nucleotides, the CDR3 is TGTGCCAGCAGCTCCACTGGGGCCGGGAATGAGCAGTTCTTC. The chain combines TRBV7-3 with TRBJ2-1, with a tentative D call TRBD1 (5 bases). Germline CDR1 SGHTA, CDR2 FQGTGA. This CDR3 comprises 14 residues. V was shortened by 4 bases and J by 7 bases, with 14 bases between the two germline ends.

The V gene is TRBV18, the J gene TRBJ1-3, with D perhaps matching TRBD1 (6 bases). The CDR3 totals 15 residues. Per the germline V gene, CDR1 is KGHSH and CDR2 is LQKENI. V was pared by 8 bases and J by 2 bases, with 16 bases between. The CDR3 DNA is TGTGCCAGCGCGATTTCAGGGGTGACTGGAAACACCATATATTTT. Translation: CASAISGVTGNTIYF.

The V gene is TRBV2, the J gene TRBJ1-2; maybe TRBD1 (5 bases). V was cut by 2 bases and J by 2 bases, with 9 bases left in between. Germline V lookup: CDR1 SNHLY, CDR2 FYNNEI. CDR3 length: 14 residues. CDR3 in amino acids: CASSEREGNYGYTF. The CDR3 coding sequence is TGTGCCAGCAGTGAACGGGAGGGGAACTATGGCTACACCTTC.

CDR3: CASKTGANTEAFF. The CDR3 coding sequence is TGTGCCAGTAAGACAGGGGCGAACACTGAAGCTTTCTTT. The chain uses TRBV19 and TRBJ1-1, with TRBD1 matching 8 bases. Germline V lookup: CDR1 LNHDA, CDR2 SQIVND (reference sequence). Losses at the gene ends were 7 bases for V and 1 base for J; bases not matched to a gene: 2. This CDR3 is 13 amino acids long.

The chain employs TRBV28 and TRBJ2-1, with TRBD1 matching over 11 bases. Trimming took 10 bases from V and 9 from J; bases not matched to a gene: 5. This CDR3 spans 12 amino acids. Germline loops: CDR1 MDHEN, CDR2 SYDVKM. CDR3 region: CATGTGGTEQFF. DNA of the CDR3: TGTGCCACCGGGACAGGGGGAACTGAGCAGTTCTTC.

This clone was recorded once. The chain combines TRBV9 with TRBJ1-2; TRBD1 matches 9 bases. CDR3 length: 16 amino acids. The junction had 8 bases not matched to a gene; V was cut back by 3 bases and J by 2 bases. Germline V gene sequence: CDR1 SGDLS, CDR2 YYNGEE. As DNA, the CDR3 is TGTGCCAGCAGCGCACGCTATGGACAGGGGAACTATGGCTACACCTTC. It translates to CASSARYGQGNYGYTF.

The chain links TRBV11-3 to TRBJ2-1, with D tentatively TRBD2 (7 bases). This CDR3 region has 15 residues. The germline V gene has CDR1 SGHNT and CDR2 YENEEA. V lost 5 bases and J 8 bases, leaving 19 bases between the germline ends. CDR3 residues: CASSHPGGPGDEQFF. CDR3 sequence (DNA): TGTGCCAGCAGCCACCCGGGGGGCCCCGGAGATGAGCAGTTCTTC.

The rearrangement links TRBV6-5 to TRBJ1-2; 8 bases line up with TRBD1. Germline V gives CDR1 MNHEY, CDR2 SVGAGI. This CDR3 comprises 12 residues. Unmatched junction bases numbered 6, after V lost 7 bases and J lost 8 bases. The CDR3 loop reads CASTARGLGYTF. The CDR3 DNA reads as TGTGCCAGCACCGCCAGGGGGCTGGGCTACACCTTC.

The chain combines TRBV7-2 with TRBJ2-7, with 8 nucleotides matching TRBD1. Losses at the gene ends were 2 bases for V and 4 bases for J; bases not matched to a gene: 10. The CDR3 loop spans 16 amino acids. The V gene's germline CDR1 is SGHTA and CDR2 FQGNSA. The DNA of the CDR3 is TGTGCCAGCAGCTTAATCGGGCAGGGGGCGCCATACGAGCAGTACTTC. It translates to CASSLIGQGAPYEQYF.

The rearrangement joins TRBV28 to TRBJ1-4; a weak D match, TRBD1 (6 bases). Deletions cut 5 bases from V and 0 bases from J, with 10 bases between. The CDR3 sequence is 15 residues long. The germline V gene encodes CDR1 MDHEN and CDR2 SYDVKM. CDR3 protein: CASSDSGATNEKLFF. CDR3 DNA sequence: TGTGCCAGCAGTGACTCAGGGGCAACTAATGAAAAACTGTTTTTT.

About this clone: Different DNA sequences within this sample yield the same CDR3. The gene calls are TRBV14 and TRBJ1-3, with TRBD1 identical over 9 bases. There are 15 residues in the CDR3. Germline V gives CDR1 SGHDN, CDR2 FVKESK. Trimming cost V 3 bases and J 3 bases; bases outside gene matches: 3. The CDR3 DNA reads TGTGCCAGCAGCCAGGGGACAGGGTATGGAAACACCATATATTTT. This translates into CASSQGTGYGNTIYF.

V and J are TRBV9 and TRBJ1-1; the D gene is possibly TRBD1 (5 bases). Germline V gene sequence: CDR1 SGDLS, CDR2 YYNGEE. V was pared by 0 bases and J by 5 bases, with 14 bases between. The CDR3 runs to 15 residues. DNA for the CDR3: TGTGCCAGCAGCGTAGGACCCGGAGGGGTAACTGAAGCTTTCTTT. It is translated as CASSVGPGGVTEAFF.

The chain recombines TRBV28 with TRBJ1-6; 7 nucleotides line up with TRBD1. Germline V gene lookup returns CDR1 MDHEN and CDR2 SYDVKM. Trimming at V came to 7 bases and at J to 10 bases, leaving 13 bases not matched to a gene. CDR3 length: 15 amino acids. The CDR3 sequence is CASIQTGPIWSPLHF. The CDR3 DNA sequence: TGTGCCAGCATCCAGACAGGGCCTATTTGGTCACCCCTCCACTTT.

The V and J genes are TRBV19 and TRBJ2-1, with TRBD1 identical over 8 bases. Per the germline V gene, CDR1 is LNHDA and CDR2 is SQIVND (reference sequence). This CDR3 contains 16 residues. V shed 4 bases, J shed 6 bases, and the junction held 11 bases outside the gene matches. CDR3 residues: CASSRQGANSGNEQFF. CDR3 coding DNA: TGTGCCAGTAGTAGGCAGGGGGCAAATTCGGGCAATGAGCAGTTCTTC.

The V gene is TRBV4-2, the J gene TRBJ1-4; TRBD1 is a possible D gene (5 bases). Germline CDR1 is LGHNA and CDR2 is YNFKEQ. The CDR3 runs to 14 residues. Deletions cut 3 bases from V and 5 bases from J, with 10 bases between. CDR3 loop: CASSQGKGNEKLFF. The DNA of the CDR3 is TGTGCCAGCAGCCAGGGAAAGGGGAATGAAAAACTGTTTTTT.

The chain combines TRBV10-3 with TRBJ2-3; 13 bases match TRBD2. V dropped 6 bases and J dropped 4; count of bases not matched to a gene: 7. The CDR3 is 16 residues long. The germline V gene has CDR1 ENHRY and CDR2 SYGVKD. The CDR3: CAISRTSGSSADTQYF. The CDR3 DNA reads TGTGCCATCAGCAGGACTAGCGGGAGTTCGGCAGATACGCAGTATTTT.

The rearrangement joins TRBV4-2 to TRBJ1-4; 8 bases match TRBD1. This CDR3 is built from 16 residues. Trimming removed 0 bases from V and 8 bases from J; junction bases left unmatched: 8. Germline V gene data show CDR1 as LGHNA and CDR2 as YNFKEQ. The CDR3 sequence is CASSQEVGTGSEKLFF. CDR3 coding DNA: TGTGCCAGCAGCCAAGAAGTGGGGACAGGCAGCGAAAAACTGTTTTTT.

The chain is built from TRBV30 and TRBJ1-3; D call uncertain. The V gene's germline CDR1 is GTSNPN and CDR2 SVGIG (reference sequence). The CDR3 is made up of 15 amino acids. Trimming took off 0 bases at V and 0 bases at J, with 9 bases between the two ends. CDR3 bases: TGTGCCTGGAGTGTCATCGGGAACTCTGGAAACACCATATATTTT. Translation gives CAWSVIGNSGNTIYF.